These 30 T cell receptor beta chains came from one sample sequenced in a study of blood T cells in healthy people across ages. A second roughly 7 to 12 cycle PCR used barcoded and J-beta primers. From the 5' RACE reads, TCRdb called clonotypes with MiXCR, one entry per CDR3 protein. The sample has under 1 million distinct CDR3 sequences; about 42% are singletons. Sequencing was done on a sample of blood. The origin of the receptors is a man aged 60-69 years in good health.

V is TRBV12-3 or TRBV12-4 and J is TRBJ1-2; a weak D match, TRBD1 (6 bases). Trimming cost V 6 bases and J 6 bases, with 17 bases left between them. The CDR3 spans 14 residues. DNA for the CDR3: TGTGCCAGCAGCCGGAAACAGGGAAGGGATGGCTACACCTTC. It specifies CASSRKQGRDGYTF.

In regard to this clonotype: The germline gene is not matched at one end of the junction; a read error may be the cause. The chain combines TRBV24-1 with TRBJ2-3, with TRBD2 as a possible D gene (7 bases). Germline CDR1 and CDR2: KGHDR and SFDVKD. The length of the CDR3 is 14 residues. This chain's CDR3 is CATGDFGGQDTQYF. CDR3 nucleotide sequence: TGTGCCACCGGTGATTTCGGGGGGCAAGATACGCAGTATTTT.

The V call is TRBV7-2, the J call TRBJ2-1; 9 positions match TRBD2. The V segment lost 5 bases and the J segment 5 bases; nucleotides outside the gene matches: 7. Per germline, CDR1 SGHTA and CDR2 FQGNSA. The CDR3 sequence is 15 residues long. The CDR3 DNA is TGTGCCAGCAGCCAAGCGGGGGGACTCAACAATGAGCAGTTCTTC. This gives the protein CASSQAGGLNNEQFF.

The chain couples TRBV15 to TRBJ2-7, with no clear D. V lost 1 base, J lost 2 bases, and 15 bases lay in between. Germline V gene lookup returns CDR1 LNHNV and CDR2 YYDKDF (reference sequence). The CDR3 runs to 16 residues. The CDR3 loop is CATSRVESAKPYEQYF. The CDR3, as DNA: TGTGCCACCAGCAGAGTAGAGTCGGCGAAACCCTACGAGCAGTACTTC.

The chain is built from TRBV15 and TRBJ1-2; no clear D. The CDR3 is 15 amino acids. V was trimmed by 5 bases and J by 3 bases, leaving 16 bases between them. Germline V gene sequence: CDR1 LNHNV, CDR2 YYDKDF (reference sequence). This chain's CDR3 is CATSPREGSDYGYTF. The CDR3 nucleotides are TGTGCCACCAGCCCCCGGGAGGGCAGTGACTATGGCTACACCTTC.

This clonotype has just a few counts. This chain connects TRBV2 to TRBJ2-1; 9 nucleotides align to TRBD2. This CDR3 comprises 15 residues. The V gene end was trimmed by 7 bases and the J gene end by 10 bases; junction bases not matched to a gene: 14. Looked up from germline, CDR1 is SNHLY and CDR2 is FYNNEI. CDR3 sequence (DNA): TGTGCCAGCAACTTGGATGGCGGGGGGGCCGGCGAGCAGTTCTTC. Protein product: CASNLDGGGAGEQFF.

The chain recombines TRBV20-1 with TRBJ2-3; the D gene is possibly TRBD1 (6 bases). Trimming cost V 8 bases and J 7 bases, with 13 bases left between them. Germline CDR1 reads DFQATT; CDR2 reads SNEGSKA (reference sequence). The CDR3 is 11 amino acids. This CDR3 is CSQPRGNTQYF. CDR3 in DNA: TGCAGTCAACCCAGGGGAAATACGCAGTATTTT.

This clonotype occurred a few times. This chain links TRBV3-1 with TRBJ2-1; a weak D match, TRBD2 (5 bases). The V and J ends lost 1 base and 1 base respectively, with 14 bases between them. This CDR3 spans 17 amino acids. In germline, CDR1 is LGHDT, CDR2 YNNKEL (reference sequence). The DNA for the CDR3 is TGTGCCAGCAGCCAAGCATATCAGGACTTGTCCTACAATGAGCAGTTCTTC. Amino acids: CASSQAYQDLSYNEQFF.

This rearrangement joins TRBV11-2 to TRBJ2-4; D is uncertain. The V and J ends lost 1 base and 15 bases respectively, with 10 bases between them. The CDR3 has 11 residues. Germline CDR1 reads SGHAT; CDR2 reads FQNNGV. The CDR3 coding sequence is TGTGCCAGCAGCTTAGGAAGGGTCGGGTACTTC. It codes for CASSLGRVGYF.

This clonotype was observed a few times. The rearrangement joins TRBV3-1 to TRBJ2-2, with 13 nucleotides matching TRBD2. Losses at the gene ends were 6 bases for V and 4 bases for J; bases not matched to a gene: 2. This CDR3 has 15 amino acids. The germline V gene encodes CDR1 LGHDT and CDR2 YNNKEL (reference sequence). DNA for the CDR3: TGTGCCAGCAGGGGACTAGCGGGGCTCACCGGGGAGCTGTTTTTT. Translated, it gives CASRGLAGLTGELFF.

In its sample, this clonotype was seen many times. The genes are TRBV6-1 and TRBJ1-6; no clear D gene. Trimming took 3 bases from V and 4 from J, leaving 7 bases between them. The CDR3 consists of 14 residues. The V gene's germline CDR1 is MNHNS and CDR2 SASEGT. The CDR3 DNA reads TGTGCCAGCAGTGATATACAGTATAATTCACCCCTCCACTTT. Translation gives CASSDIQYNSPLHF.

The CDR3 reads CASSVHWGSNTEAFF. The CDR3 nucleotides read TGTGCCAGCAGTGTCCATTGGGGGTCGAACACTGAAGCTTTCTTT. The V call is TRBV6-2 or TRBV6-3, the J call TRBJ1-1, with D maybe TRBD1 (5 bases). This CDR3 region has 15 residues. Trimming shortened V by 5 bases and J by 1 base, and 14 bases separated the two germline ends. The germline CDR1 and CDR2 sequences are MNHEY and SVGEGT.

This clonotype has more than one count but fewer than ten. The chain combines TRBV11-2 with TRBJ2-7; 7 nucleotides line up with TRBD2. Trimming cost V 2 bases and J 7 bases; bases outside gene matches: 14. CDR1 is SGHAT and CDR2 is FQNNGV in the germline V gene. The CDR3 spans 16 residues. In DNA, the CDR3 is TGTGCCAGCAGCTTACCCCCAACGGGGGGACCGTGGGAGCAGTACTTC. It is translated as CASSLPPTGGPWEQYF. The variable domain in full, with the rest retrieved from reference TRBV11-2 and TRBJ2-7, is EAGVAQSPRYKIIEKRQSVAFWCNPISGHATLYWYQQILGQGPKLLIQFQNNGVVDDSQLPKDRFSAERLKGVDSTLKIQPAKLEDSAVYLCASSLPPTGGPWEQYFGPGTRLTVT.

This clonotype showed up just a few times. The chain links TRBV10-3 to TRBJ2-1; 10 bases are a match to TRBD2. CDR3 length equals 19 residues. Germline CDR1 is ENHRY and CDR2 is SYGVKD. Germline trimming cut 1 base from V and 0 bases from J; bases unmatched to any gene: 9. The CDR3 bases are TGTGCCATCAGTGAGTTGGCTAGCGGGGGCCTAAGCTCCTACAATGAGCAGTTCTTC. It translates to CAISELASGGLSSYNEQFF.

The rearrangement uses TRBV6-2 or TRBV6-3 and TRBJ2-1; 16 positions agree with TRBD2. V trimming: 10 bases; J trimming: 7 bases; junction bases outside the gene matches: 7. The V gene's germline CDR1 is MNHEY and CDR2 SVGEGT. The length of the CDR3 is 15 residues. As DNA, the CDR3 is TGTGCCATCAGACCGGGACTAGCGGGGGGGAATGAGCAGTTCTTC. Translating it yields CAIRPGLAGGNEQFF.

The chain combines TRBV5-1 with TRBJ2-5, with 10 bases identical to TRBD1. The CDR3 is made up of 17 amino acids. Germline lookup yields CDR1 SGHRS and CDR2 YFSETQ. V lost 0 bases and J lost 11; bases outside the gene matches: 16. CDR3 DNA: TGCGCCAGCAGCTTGGGGATCCGGGACAGGGGATGGAATGAGCAGTACTTC. This codes for CASSLGIRDRGWNEQYF.

The chain links TRBV20-1 to TRBJ2-1; 11 positions agree with TRBD2. Germline CDR1 DFQATT, CDR2 SNEGSKA (reference sequence). The V segment lost 0 bases and the J segment 9 bases; nucleotides outside the gene matches: 4. The length of the CDR3 is 14 residues. Here the CDR3 reads CSARDSGGAGEQFF. The CDR3 DNA reads TGCAGTGCTAGAGATAGCGGGGGGGCTGGTGAGCAGTTCTTC.

This chain links TRBV25-1 with TRBJ2-1; 10 nucleotides agree with TRBD2. With V trimmed by 0 bases and J by 5 bases, 4 bases remained unmatched. Germline values: CDR1 MGHDK, CDR2 SYGVNS. This CDR3 region has 16 residues. The CDR3 loop reads CASSEYIAGGNNEQFF. The CDR3, as DNA: TGTGCCAGCAGTGAATATATAGCGGGGGGTAACAATGAGCAGTTCTTC.

This chain connects TRBV20-1 to TRBJ1-2, with D tentatively TRBD1 (6 bases). The V end lost 2 bases, the J end lost 5 bases, and 12 bases lay between the germline ends. The CDR3 spans 13 residues. Germline-derived CDR1 and CDR2 are DFQATT and SNEGSKA (reference sequence). The CDR3 nucleotides read TGCAGTGCTAGATTTGGGACACTGTATGGCTACACCTTC. Encoded protein: CSARFGTLYGYTF.

V is TRBV29-1 and J is TRBJ2-2; D is tentatively TRBD1 or TRBD2 (5 bases each). V gave up 4 bases and J gave up 4 bases, with 10 bases separating them. The V gene's germline CDR1 is SQVTM and CDR2 ANQGSEA. This CDR3 spans 13 amino acids. The CDR3 DNA reads as TGCAGCGTTGCCCATGGGGGCACCGGGGAGCTGTTTTTT. Amino acid sequence: CSVAHGGTGELFF.

This clonotype was seen a few times. The chain links TRBV10-3 to TRBJ1-4; maybe TRBD1 (5 bases). The CDR3 contains 14 residues. Trimming took off 5 bases at V and 2 bases at J, with 9 bases between the two ends. CDR1 ENHRY and CDR2 SYGVKD come from the germline V gene. The CDR3 DNA reads as TGTGCCATCAGTCCGGCAGGGACTAATGAAAAACTGTTTTTT. Translated, it gives CAISPAGTNEKLFF.

The table lists this clonotype with a few counts. The V gene is TRBV12-3 or TRBV12-4, the J gene TRBJ1-4, with D perhaps TRBD1 (5 bases). This CDR3 is 14 amino acids long. Trimming removed 3 bases at V and 7 bases at J, with 12 bases between. CDR3 in amino acids: CASSFTGRSEKLFF. For the CDR3, the DNA is TGTGCCAGCAGTTTTACGGGACGCAGTGAAAAACTGTTTTTT.

The genes are TRBV5-5 and TRBJ2-1, with no clear D. The CDR3 runs 12 residues. V was shortened by 4 bases and J by 7 bases, with 9 bases between the two germline ends. CDR1 and CDR2 from the germline V gene are SGHKS and YYEKEE (reference sequence). The CDR3 region has the DNA TGTGCCAGCAGCCTCAGAGTAAATGAGCAGTTCTTC. Protein sequence: CASSLRVNEQFF.

This clonotype came up once. This sequence joins TRBV11-3 and TRBJ2-1; D is possibly TRBD2 (6 bases). Germline CDR1 is SGHNT and CDR2 is YENEEA. The CDR3 extends over 15 amino acids. Trimming cost V 5 bases and J 4 bases, with 15 bases left between them. The CDR3 loop reads CASSPGGSPYNEQFF. CDR3 bases: TGTGCCAGCAGCCCCGGGGGTTCTCCATACAATGAGCAGTTCTTC.

This clonotype was counted a few times. This sequence joins TRBV12-3 or TRBV12-4 and TRBJ1-2; D is ambiguous. The CDR3 is 14 residues long. V lost 5 bases, J lost 2 bases, and 12 bases lay in between. In DNA form, the CDR3 reads TGTGCCAGCAGTAGTCTGGCACTGAACTATGGCTACACCTTC. Its protein product is CASSSLALNYGYTF.

The chain joins TRBV7-9 to TRBJ1-4, with D hard to call. Germline CDR1 is SEHNR and CDR2 is FQNEAQ (reference sequence). V was clipped by 4 bases and J by 8 bases, with 8 bases between them. The length of the CDR3 is 12 residues. The CDR3 protein is CASSSVDEKLFF. DNA for the CDR3: TGTGCCAGCAGCTCGGTGGACGAAAAACTGTTTTTT.

This clonotype has just a few counts. The V call is TRBV7-2, the J call TRBJ2-4; the match to TRBD2 covers 7 bases. V lost 0 bases to trimming and J lost 13 bases; unmatched junction nucleotides: 18. Per germline, CDR1 SGHTA and CDR2 FQGNSA. The CDR3 runs to 17 residues. The CDR3 protein is CASSLALSSGRATKQYF. The CDR3 DNA reads TGTGCCAGCAGCTTAGCGCTAAGTAGCGGGCGCGCCACTAAGCAGTACTTC.

There are a few counts of this clonotype. The chain couples TRBV7-3 to TRBJ2-1; the D gene is possibly TRBD2 (5 bases). Looked up from germline, CDR1 is SGHTA and CDR2 is FQGTGA. Trimming took off 2 bases at V and 3 bases at J, with 11 bases between the two ends. The length of the CDR3 is 15 residues. The CDR3 spells CASSLGPGFYNEQFF. In nucleotides, the CDR3 is TGTGCCAGCAGCTTAGGGCCGGGGTTCTACAATGAGCAGTTCTTC. The full variable domain, rest sourced from reference TRBV7-3 and TRBJ2-1, is GAGVSQTPSNKVTEKGKYVELRCDPISGHTALYWYRQSLGQGPEFLIYFQGTGAADDSGLPNDRFFAVRPEGSVSTLKIQRTERGDSAVYLCASSLGPGFYNEQFFGPGTRLTVL.

The rearrangement uses TRBV12-3 or TRBV12-4 and TRBJ2-1; 7 positions match TRBD1. The CDR3 totals 14 residues. V dropped 2 bases and J dropped 5; count of bases not matched to a gene: 3. The CDR3: CASSLYRGHNEQFF. In DNA, the CDR3 is TGTGCCAGCAGTTTATACAGGGGCCACAATGAGCAGTTCTTC.

This chain links TRBV20-1 with TRBJ2-5; maybe TRBD2 (5 bases). The germline V and J ends were trimmed by 3 bases and 3 bases, with 8 bases remaining between them. Germline assignment: CDR1 DFQATT and CDR2 SNEGSKA (reference sequence). The CDR3 length is 12 residues. CDR3 DNA: TGCAGTGCTAGTGACGGGAAAGAGACCCAGTACTTC. Its translation: CSASDGKETQYF.